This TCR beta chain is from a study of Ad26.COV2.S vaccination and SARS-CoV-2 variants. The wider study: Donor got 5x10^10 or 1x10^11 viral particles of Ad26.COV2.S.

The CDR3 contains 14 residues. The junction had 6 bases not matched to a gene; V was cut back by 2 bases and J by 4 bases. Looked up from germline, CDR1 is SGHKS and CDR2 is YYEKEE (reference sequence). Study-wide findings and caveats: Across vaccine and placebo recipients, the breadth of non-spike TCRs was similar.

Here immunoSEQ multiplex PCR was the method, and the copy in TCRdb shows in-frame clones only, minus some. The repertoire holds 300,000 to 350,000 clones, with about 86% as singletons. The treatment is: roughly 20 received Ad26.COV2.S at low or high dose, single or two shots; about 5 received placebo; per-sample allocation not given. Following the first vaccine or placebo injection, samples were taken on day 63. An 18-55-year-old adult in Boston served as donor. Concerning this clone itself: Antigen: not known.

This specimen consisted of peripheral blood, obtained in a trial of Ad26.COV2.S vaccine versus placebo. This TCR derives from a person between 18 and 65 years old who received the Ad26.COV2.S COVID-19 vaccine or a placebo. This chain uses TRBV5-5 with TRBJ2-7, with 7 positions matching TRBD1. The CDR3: CASSFGDSPYEQYF. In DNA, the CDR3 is TGTGCCAGCAGCTTCGGGGACAGTCCGTACGAGCAGTACTTC.